Sequencing of this T cell receptor (beta chain) was carried out in a study of blood T cell repertoires in COVID-19. Clinical history as reported by participants underpinned cohort assignment. The J segment lost 10 bases and the V segment lost 3 bases, leaving 4 bases of the junction unmatched. The germline V gene has CDR1 SNHLY and CDR2 FYNNEI. CDR3 length: 13 residues. A few counts support this clone. Profiling relied on immunoSEQ multiplex PCR, and the TCRdb table lists in-frame clones only, not all of them. In the table there are around 330,000 clones, roughly 89% of which are singletons. The clonotype originates from a man between 60 and 70 years old who had recovered from COVID-19. The specimen sequenced was PBMCs or T cells enriched from blood (not recorded which). This chain uses TRBV2 with TRBJ2-1, with 9 bases matching TRBD2. Here the CDR3 reads CASSEGLAGEQFF. The CDR3, as DNA: TGTGCCAGCAGTGAGGGACTAGCTGGGGAGCAGTTCTTC.